This T cell receptor (beta chain) was captured by sequencing in a study of T-cell memory formation after mild COVID-19. Study-level points and caveats: That cross-reactive memory joined was suggested by some responding clones appearing in pre-infection memory. SARS-CoV-2 specificity of second-wave clones peaking day 37 was unconfirmed.

The CDR3 loop spans 14 amino acids. Trimming stripped 5 bases from V and 8 bases from J, with 15 bases between. This clonotype occurred a few times. Its antigen is undetermined. TCR alpha and TCR beta cDNA libraries with sample barcodes and UMIs came from 5'RACE using constant-segment primers. Each CDR3 protein gets one entry after TCRdb re-called the 5' RACE reads with MiXCR. The sample consists of about 400,000 distinct CDR3 sequences, around a quarter of them appearing once. Sequenced material: PBMCs or a T cell subset sorted from them (not recorded which). The origin of this receptor is an adult woman who had mild COVID-19 (a few samples of this study predate the infection). Cell type and time point are not known. The chain recombines TRBV12-3 or TRBV12-4 with TRBJ2-2, with D possibly matching TRBD1 (5 bases). CDR3 nucleotide sequence: TGTGCCAGCAGTCAGCCTCTCAGGGCTGGGGAGCTGTTTTTT. Translated, it gives CASSQPLRAGELFF.